This T cell receptor beta chain was sequenced in a study of vaccination and CD4 T cells after COVID-19. About the study: The convalescents were made up of six males and four females, two of whom were Hispanic. Stimuli were overlapping spike peptide pools of SARS-CoV-2 and three common cold coronaviruses (HCoV-NL63, HCoV-OC43, HCoV-229E). General study results and limits: For SARS-CoV-2-reactive clonotypes, the median went from approximately 21 to 38, a nonsignificant increase.

The CDR3 runs 14 residues. Trimming removed 1 base from V and 5 bases from J, with 11 bases in between. Germline V lookup: CDR1 SEHNR, CDR2 FQNEAQ (reference sequence). Treatment indicated: approximately nine-day PBMC culture with coronavirus spike peptide pools or control peptides (ViraFEST assay). Sequenced with the Oncomine TCR Beta short-read assay was DNA taken from cultured CD4+ T cells. One entry per CDR3 protein, called by TCRdb with MiXCR from the PCR reads. Among under 20,000 distinct CDR3 sequences listed, about three fifths were seen once. With respect to this clonotype: Its antigen is not known.

This clonotype was obtained from a human donor who had recovered from COVID-19. This chain joins TRBV7-9 and TRBJ1-1; D uncertain. Sequenced material: CD4+ T cells from blood, cultured in vitro. CDR3 protein: CASSLVVLGTEAFF. The CDR3 coding sequence is TGTGCCAGCAGCTTAGTTGTCTTGGGGACTGAAGCTTTCTTT.